The T cell receptor (beta chain) described here comes from a study of identical twins. Whole-study results and caveats: With abundant cord blood beta clonotypes, insertions were fewer; memory repertoires showed no such pattern.

One entry per CDR3 protein results from TCRdb running MiXCR on the 5' RACE reads. The sample yields around 250,000 distinct CDR3 sequences, approximately 11% seen once. The CDR3 consists of 15 residues. The V end lost 6 bases, the J end lost 4 bases, and 16 bases lay between the germline ends. This clonotype occurred many times. Its antigen is as yet unknown. The same data also contributed to another study, on yellow fever vaccine responses in identical twins.

The specimen sequenced was memory (CD45RO+) T cells sorted from blood. The source is a woman between 18 and 29 years old in good health. The V gene is TRBV12-3 or TRBV12-4, the J gene TRBJ2-1, with a possible D match to TRBD2 (6 bases). In DNA form, the CDR3 reads TGTGCCAGCAGCCCCTACGGAGGGGAATACAATGAGCAGTTCTTC. Residues: CASSPYGGEYNEQFF.